One and the same sample provided the 27 T cell receptor beta chains below, sequenced in a study of cytomegalovirus exposure and HLA in healthy donors. Primers: 60 Vbeta forward and 13 Jbeta reverse. The table came from immunoSEQ multiplex PCR; TCRdb's copy has only in-frame clones and leaves some out. Of approximately 110,000 clones listed, over 80% are singletons. Sequenced sample: PBMCs. The receptors were sampled from a man between 18 and 35 years old in good health and CMV-seronegative.

CDR3 coding DNA: TGTGCCAGCAGCGACGGACAGGGGGACCGCGAGCAGTACTTC. It translates to CASSDGQGDREQYF. The chain uses TRBV9 and TRBJ2-7, with 10 bases aligning to TRBD1. J lost 6 bases, V lost 3 bases, and 6 bases had no gene match. This CDR3 region has 14 residues. Germline lookup yields CDR1 SGDLS and CDR2 YYNGEE.

With respect to this clone: Compared with germline, one end of the junction differs, possibly owing to a read error. This sequence joins TRBV11-2 and TRBJ2-7; D ambiguous. The CDR3 extends over 13 amino acids. Germline-derived CDR1 and CDR2 are SGHAT and FQNNGV. The CDR3 here is CASSQDPGYEQYF. The CDR3 DNA follows: TGCGCCAGCAGCCAAGATCCGGGCTACGAGCAGTACTTC.

This clone turned up a few times. The rearrangement uses TRBV7-2 and TRBJ2-1, with 8 bases that match TRBD1. This CDR3 comprises 17 residues. The ends lost 3 bases at V and 1 base at J; junction bases unmatched: 8. Germline V gene lookup returns CDR1 SGHTA and CDR2 FQGNSA. CDR3 protein: CASSFEQGDVSYNEQFF. CDR3 sequence (DNA): TGTGCCAGCAGCTTTGAACAGGGGGATGTATCCTACAATGAGCAGTTCTTC. Variable domain in full (rest from reference TRBV7-2 and TRBJ2-1): GAGVSQSPSNKVTEKGKDVELRCDPISGHTALYWYRQSLGQGLEFLIYFQGNSAPDKSGLPSDRFSAERTGGSVSTLTIQRTQQEDSAVYLCASSFEQGDVSYNEQFFGPGTRLTVL.

The chain carries TRBV2 and TRBJ2-2; 10 nucleotides align to TRBD2. This CDR3 region has 15 residues. The germline CDR1 and CDR2 sequences are SNHLY and FYNNEI. V dropped 4 bases and J dropped 6; count of bases not matched to a gene: 5. CDR3 sequence reads: CASSAGTSDAGELFF. The CDR3 region has the DNA TGTGCCAGCAGTGCAGGGACTAGCGATGCCGGGGAGCTGTTTTTT.

This clone was counted once. V and J are TRBV25-1 and TRBJ2-7; D possibly corresponds to TRBD1 (7 bases). The V gene's germline CDR1 is MGHDK and CDR2 SYGVNS. This CDR3 comprises 14 residues. The V end lost 2 bases, the J end lost 1 base, and 9 bases lay between the germline ends. The CDR3 here is CASSEAGGSYEQYF. CDR3 in DNA: TGTGCCAGCAGTGAAGCAGGGGGGTCCTACGAGCAGTACTTC.

This clone was observed once. The chain combines TRBV7-9 with TRBJ1-1; possibly TRBD1 for D (6 bases). Germline V gives CDR1 SEHNR, CDR2 FQNEAQ (reference sequence). Trimming took off 0 bases at V and 10 bases at J, with 9 bases between the two ends. This CDR3 spans 12 amino acids. This chain's CDR3 is CASSLAQGRAFF. The DNA of the CDR3 is TGTGCCAGCAGCTTAGCCCAGGGGCGAGCTTTCTTT.

This chain links TRBV7-2 with TRBJ2-7; TRBD2 matches 9 bases. The J segment lost 10 bases and the V segment lost 1 base, leaving 11 bases of the junction unmatched. The CDR3 loop spans 15 amino acids. The germline V gene has CDR1 SGHTA and CDR2 FQGNSA. The CDR3 coding sequence is TGTGCCAGCAGCTTAGGGTTTAGCGGGAGCATCAAACAGTACTTC. As protein: CASSLGFSGSIKQYF. Full variable domain (remainder filled in from reference TRBV7-2 and TRBJ2-7): GAGVSQSPSNKVTEKGKDVELRCDPISGHTALYWYRQSLGQGLEFLIYFQGNSAPDKSGLPSDRFSAERTGGSVSTLTIQRTQQEDSAVYLCASSLGFSGSIKQYFGPGTRLTVT.

This clone is a singleton in its sample. The V call is TRBV28, the J call TRBJ1-4, with unresolved D. The CDR3 length is 14 residues. Looked up from germline, CDR1 is MDHEN and CDR2 is SYDVKM. Trimming removed 5 bases from V and 6 bases from J, with 13 bases in between. This CDR3 is CASSLYGEDEKLFF. CDR3 DNA sequence: TGTGCCAGCAGTCTCTACGGGGAGGATGAAAAACTGTTTTTT.

V is TRBV11-3 and J is TRBJ1-1; D gene uncertain. Germline CDR1 is SGHNT and CDR2 is YENEEA. V lost 2 bases and J lost 3, with 13 bases in between. The CDR3 runs to 15 residues. The chain's CDR3 is CASSLYPHRDTEAFF. Here the CDR3 DNA reads TGTGCCAGCAGCTTATACCCGCACCGGGACACTGAAGCTTTCTTT.

This sequence joins TRBV11-2 and TRBJ1-1; D is perhaps TRBD1 (5 bases). The CDR3 spans 14 residues. CDR1 is SGHAT, CDR2 FQNNGV, per germline. Trimming pared 3 bases from V and 4 bases from J, leaving 12 bases between. The CDR3 DNA is TGTGCCAGCAGCTTGGGGGGGGTCCTCACTGAAGCTTTCTTT. This translates into CASSLGGVLTEAFF.

This clone has just a few counts. V and J are TRBV5-6 and TRBJ2-3, with 10 bases matching TRBD2. The CDR3 contains 15 residues. Germline assignment: CDR1 SGHDT and CDR2 YYEEEE. The J segment lost 2 bases and the V segment lost 4 bases, leaving 4 bases of the junction unmatched. CDR3 residues: CASSLGLAATDTQYF. In DNA, the CDR3 is TGTGCCAGCAGCCTAGGACTAGCGGCCACAGATACGCAGTATTTT.

The chain joins TRBV6-6 to TRBJ2-1; no clear D. CDR1 and CDR2 from the germline V gene are MNHNY and SVGAGI (reference sequence). V lost 2 bases to trimming and J lost 7 bases, with 9 bases between them. The length of the CDR3 is 13 residues. In DNA form, the CDR3 reads TGTGCCAGCAGTTACCCGACGAGGAATGAGCAGTTCTTC. Its protein product is CASSYPTRNEQFF.

The genes are TRBV30 and TRBJ2-7; D is possibly TRBD1 (6 bases). The CDR3 sequence is 13 residues long. V was clipped by 1 base and J by 3 bases, with 10 bases between them. Germline CDR1 GTSNPN, CDR2 SVGIG (reference sequence). This CDR3 is CAWSEGTYYEQYF. For the CDR3, the DNA is TGTGCCTGGAGTGAAGGGACATACTACGAGCAGTACTTC.

The chain has TRBV11-3 and TRBJ2-3, with 7 bases identical to TRBD2. Germline values: CDR1 SGHNT, CDR2 YENEEA. The CDR3 totals 15 residues. V lost 1 base and J lost 4; bases outside the gene matches: 5. The CDR3, as DNA: TGTGCCAGCAGCTTAGGGGGAGGGCCAGCAGATACGCAGTATTTT. This codes for CASSLGGGPADTQYF.

CDR3 DNA sequence: TGTGCCAGCAGCGCCGGGACAGGGGGCTACCTAGCCAAAAACATTCAGTACTTC. Translating it yields CASSAGTGGYLAKNIQYF. This chain connects TRBV5-6 to TRBJ2-4, with 12 bases lining up with TRBD1. Germline CDR1 and CDR2: SGHDT and YYEEEE. Trimming at V came to 4 bases and at J to 0 bases, leaving 8 bases not matched to a gene. The CDR3 is made up of 18 amino acids.

This clone was detected only once. The chain recombines TRBV30 with TRBJ1-2; D may be TRBD1 (5 bases). Trimming removed 0 bases from V and 4 bases from J, with 9 bases in between. Germline CDR1 and CDR2: GTSNPN and SVGIG (reference sequence). The CDR3 runs to 13 residues. The DNA of the CDR3 is TGTGCCTGGAGTGTGGGGCAGGTCTATGGCTACACCTTC. This translates into CAWSVGQVYGYTF.

This chain links TRBV7-6 with TRBJ2-1; possible D gene TRBD2, 5 bases. Germline V gene data show CDR1 as SGHVS and CDR2 as FNYEAQ. Trimming cost V 5 bases and J 2 bases, with 13 bases left between them. The CDR3 length is 15 residues. CDR3 amino acids: CASSVDLITYNEQFF. In DNA form, the CDR3 reads TGTGCCAGCAGCGTGGACTTAATAACCTACAATGAGCAGTTCTTC.

This chain connects TRBV7-3 to TRBJ2-2; 11 nucleotides agree with TRBD2. This CDR3 comprises 15 residues. CDR1 and CDR2 from the germline V gene are SGHTA and FQGTGA. With V trimmed by 4 bases and J by 5 bases, 3 bases remained unmatched. In nucleotides, the CDR3 is TGTGCCAGCAGCTCATTAGCGGGAGGGACCGGGGAGCTGTTTTTT. It is translated as CASSSLAGGTGELFF.

This clone appeared once. This chain uses TRBV6-1 with TRBJ2-7, with TRBD2 as a possible D gene (5 bases). The CDR3 is made up of 15 amino acids. Trimming pared 3 bases from V and 2 bases from J, leaving 14 bases between. The germline V gene has CDR1 MNHNS and CDR2 SASEGT. Here the CDR3 reads CASSEGEEYTYEQYF. CDR3 DNA: TGTGCCAGCAGTGAGGGAGAGGAGTACACCTACGAGCAGTACTTC.

The V and J genes are TRBV5-8 and TRBJ1-6; D not resolved. The CDR3 has 14 amino acids. Deletions cut 5 bases from V and 11 bases from J, with 17 bases between. Germline V gene lookup returns CDR1 SGHTS and CDR2 YDEGEE. In nucleotides, the CDR3 is TGTGCCAGCAGGGGAGCCTCCCCCGGAACACCCCTCCACTTT. Translated: CASRGASPGTPLHF.

The chain is built from TRBV19 and TRBJ2-2, with 8 bases aligning to TRBD1. With V trimmed by 4 bases and J by 5 bases, 9 bases remained unmatched. The length of the CDR3 is 16 residues. Germline V gives CDR1 LNHDA, CDR2 SQIVND (reference sequence). The CDR3 loop reads CASSTSTGAGTGELFF. The CDR3 region has the DNA TGTGCCAGTAGTACCTCGACAGGGGCTGGGACCGGGGAGCTGTTTTTT.

This sequence joins TRBV5-6 and TRBJ2-2; possible D gene TRBD2, 6 bases. Germline values: CDR1 SGHDT, CDR2 YYEEEE. The CDR3 loop spans 15 amino acids. V was cut by 0 bases and J by 7 bases, with 13 bases left in between. In nucleotides, the CDR3 is TGTGCCAGCAGCTTGGGTCTAGAGGGAGGCGGGGAGCTGTTTTTT. Protein product: CASSLGLEGGGELFF.

The chain recombines TRBV5-6 with TRBJ1-1; TRBD1 might be the D (6 bases). The CDR3 has 15 amino acids. Germline values: CDR1 SGHDT, CDR2 YYEEEE. V was clipped by 4 bases and J by 3 bases, with 16 bases between them. CDR3 coding DNA: TGTGCCAGCAGCCCGGATGGGGCAGGGGACACTGAAGCTTTCTTT. Translation gives CASSPDGAGDTEAFF.

The V call is TRBV11-3, the J call TRBJ2-7; D is possibly TRBD1 (7 bases). V was clipped by 1 base and J by 3 bases, with 13 bases between them. Germline lookup yields CDR1 SGHNT and CDR2 YENEEA. This CDR3 region has 15 residues. CDR3 loop: CASSLVSGGNYEQYF. DNA for the CDR3: TGTGCCAGCAGCTTAGTGTCAGGGGGGAACTACGAGCAGTACTTC.

This chain links TRBV4-3 with TRBJ1-5, with D possibly matching TRBD1 (5 bases). Germline assignment: CDR1 LGHNA and CDR2 YSLEER. Deletions cut 0 bases from V and 3 bases from J, with 12 bases between. The CDR3 extends over 16 amino acids. The CDR3 DNA sequence: TGCGCCAGCAGCCAAGATCTTGACAGTTTCAATCAGCCCCAGCATTTT. Translated, it gives CASSQDLDSFNQPQHF.

The gene calls are TRBV27 and TRBJ2-3; TRBD2 might be the D (5 bases). This CDR3 has 14 amino acids. Deletions cut 2 bases from V and 3 bases from J, with 9 bases between. Germline CDR1 reads MNHEY; CDR2 reads SMNVEV (reference sequence). In DNA form, the CDR3 reads TGTGCCAGCAGTTTACTCGGGAATACAGATACGCAGTATTTT. It specifies CASSLLGNTDTQYF.

The genes are TRBV28 and TRBJ2-3; 7 positions agree with TRBD1. V gave up 3 bases and J gave up 2 bases; unmatched junction bases: 14. CDR1 and CDR2 from the germline V gene are MDHEN and SYDVKM. The CDR3 is 18 amino acids. This CDR3 is CASSLGRLGTAYTDTQYF. CDR3 nucleotides: TGTGCCAGCAGTTTGGGACGGTTGGGGACAGCCTACACAGATACGCAGTATTTT.